One and the same sample provided the 19 T cell receptor beta chains below, sequenced in a study of shared clonotypes between healthy human individuals. Profiled with immunoSEQ multiplex PCR; TCRdb holds only in-frame clones, not every one. The sample includes approximately 400,000 clones, about 97% of them seen just once. Sample: memory CD8+ T cells sorted from blood. Subset noted: CD45RO+ cells pooled with CCR7-negative TemRA cells. The receptors originated from a young man in good health.

V is TRBV30 and J is TRBJ1-4; D ambiguous. V lost 3 bases, J lost 6 bases, and 11 bases lay in between. The CDR3 has 13 amino acids. Germline-derived CDR1 and CDR2 are GTSNPN and SVGIG (reference sequence). The CDR3 DNA follows: TGTGCCTGGAGCTGGGGTACTTATGAAAAACTGTTTTTT. It codes for CAWSWGTYEKLFF.

V is TRBV5-6 and J is TRBJ2-7; D assignment may be TRBD1 or TRBD2 (5 bases each). The germline V and J ends were trimmed by 0 bases and 3 bases, with 13 bases remaining between them. From germline, CDR1 is SGHDT and CDR2 YYEEEE. This CDR3 comprises 15 residues. The CDR3 spells CASSLDGRDLYEQYF. For the CDR3, the DNA is TGTGCCAGCAGCTTGGATGGCAGGGACCTCTACGAGCAGTACTTC.

The chain combines TRBV5-1 with TRBJ2-1; 8 positions agree with TRBD2. The CDR3 is 16 residues long. V trimming: 0 bases; J trimming: 3 bases; junction bases outside the gene matches: 5. Germline V gene data show CDR1 as SGHRS and CDR2 as YFSETQ. CDR3 in DNA: TGCGCCAGCAGCTTGGCCGGGACTAGTTACTACAATGAGCAGTTCTTC. This sequence encodes CASSLAGTSYYNEQFF. Based on the CDR3 plus reference TRBV5-1 and TRBJ2-1, the full variable domain is KAGVTQTPRYLIKTRGQQVTLSCSPISGHRSVSWYQQTPGQGLQFLFEYFSETQRNKGNFPGRFSGRQFSNSRSEMNVSTLELGDSALYLCASSLAGTSYYNEQFFGPGTRLTVL.

In DNA form, the CDR3 reads TGTGCCAGCAGTGAAGAGGAGCGAAAACAGCCCCAGCATTTT. Protein: CASSEEERKQPQHF. This chain connects TRBV2 to TRBJ1-5; D is uncertain. CDR1 and CDR2 (germline): SNHLY, FYNNEI. The germline V and J ends were trimmed by 1 base and 7 bases, with 11 bases remaining between them. The CDR3 has 14 residues.

The J gene is TRBJ2-2, the V gene TRBV29-1; D uncertain. Trimming pared 6 bases from V and 0 bases from J, leaving 8 bases between. CDR3 length equals 13 residues. CDR1 SQVTM and CDR2 ANQGSEA come from the germline V gene. The CDR3 loop is CSVVDSNTGELFF. The DNA of the CDR3 is TGCAGCGTAGTCGACTCGAACACCGGGGAGCTGTTTTTT.

The chain recombines TRBV5-5 with TRBJ1-5; the D gene is possibly TRBD1 (5 bases). Germline lookup yields CDR1 SGHKS and CDR2 YYEKEE (reference sequence). V was cut by 3 bases and J by 11 bases, with 21 bases left in between. This CDR3 is 15 amino acids long. In DNA, the CDR3 is TGTGCCAGCAGCTCGACCGGGACCGGGAGTGGGGCCCAGCATTTT. Protein: CASSSTGTGSGAQHF. Combining the CDR3 with reference TRBV5-5 and TRBJ1-5 gives the whole variable domain DAGVTQSPTHLIKTRGQQVTLRCSPISGHKSVSWYQQVLGQGPQFIFQYYEKEERGRGNFPDRFSARQFPNYSSELNVNALLLGDSALYLCASSSTGTGSGAQHFGDGTRLSIL.

V and J are TRBV28 and TRBJ2-7; D ambiguous. Germline assignment: CDR1 MDHEN and CDR2 SYDVKM. The CDR3 extends over 14 amino acids. V was shortened by 1 base and J by 2 bases, with 9 bases between the two germline ends. The CDR3 coding sequence is TGTGCCAGCAGTTTATTTGACAAAGCCTACGAGCAGTACTTC. It translates to CASSLFDKAYEQYF.

The chain recombines TRBV4-1 with TRBJ2-7; D is uncertain. V lost 4 bases, J lost 7 bases, and 14 bases lay in between. Germline values: CDR1 MGHRA, CDR2 YSYEKL. The length of the CDR3 is 13 residues. The CDR3 nucleotides are TGCGCCAGCAGCCGGACCCGATTCTATGAGCAGTACTTC. It specifies CASSRTRFYEQYF.

The rearrangement links TRBV27 to TRBJ2-7; D gene ambiguous. With 2 bases removed from V and 0 bases from J, the gap between germline ends came to 11 bases. Germline V gene sequence: CDR1 MNHEY, CDR2 SMNVEV (reference sequence). The CDR3 has 15 amino acids. DNA of the CDR3: TGTGCCAGCAGTTTACCCCCGCTGAGCTCCTACGAGCAGTACTTC. This translates into CASSLPPLSSYEQYF.

V gene TRBV28 combines with J gene TRBJ1-1, with D possibly being TRBD1 (5 bases). The V and J ends lost 3 bases and 5 bases respectively, with 16 bases between them. Germline V gene lookup returns CDR1 MDHEN and CDR2 SYDVKM. This CDR3 region has 15 residues. The DNA for the CDR3 is TGTGCCAGCAGTTTTCAGGGAGTGGTGTGGACTGAAGCTTTCTTT. Translation gives CASSFQGVVWTEAFF.

The chain links TRBV19 to TRBJ2-1, with D perhaps TRBD2 (7 bases). Trimming pared 5 bases from V and 10 bases from J, leaving 15 bases between. The CDR3 consists of 13 residues. Per the germline V gene, CDR1 is LNHDA and CDR2 is SQIVND (reference sequence). The CDR3 nucleotides read TGTGCCAGTAGTCCCCGGGGGGCGGGGGAGCAGTTCTTC. Residues: CASSPRGAGEQFF.

The V call is TRBV14, the J call TRBJ2-6, with D uncertain. This CDR3 is 16 amino acids long. CDR1 is SGHDN, CDR2 FVKESK, per germline. Trimming took 5 bases from V and 0 from J, leaving 11 bases between them. The CDR3 spells CASSSWYVSGANVLTF. The CDR3 nucleotides read TGTGCCAGCAGCTCTTGGTACGTCTCTGGGGCCAACGTCCTGACTTTC.

The chain employs TRBV7-9 and TRBJ2-6, with 8 nucleotides matching TRBD2. The V segment lost 1 base and the J segment 0 bases; nucleotides outside the gene matches: 5. The CDR3 has 18 amino acids. CDR1 and CDR2 (germline): SEHNR, FQNEAQ (reference sequence). The CDR3 is CASSLVASGYSGANVLTF. The CDR3, as DNA: TGTGCCAGCAGCTTAGTGGCTAGCGGGTACTCTGGGGCCAACGTCCTGACTTTC.

This rearrangement joins TRBV5-4 to TRBJ2-7; 12 bases agree with TRBD1. Germline V gene lookup returns CDR1 SGHNT and CDR2 YYREEE (reference sequence). This CDR3 is 17 amino acids long. V shed 4 bases and J 1 base; nucleotides not matched to a gene: 9. The CDR3 reads CASSAKPGQGASYEQYF. CDR3 DNA: TGTGCCAGCAGCGCGAAACCGGGACAGGGGGCTTCCTACGAGCAGTACTTC.

V and J are TRBV19 and TRBJ2-2; perhaps TRBD1 as D (6 bases). This CDR3 is 14 amino acids long. Germline loops: CDR1 LNHDA, CDR2 SQIVND (reference sequence). V lost 6 bases and J lost 5, with 13 bases in between. In DNA, the CDR3 is TGTGCCAGTAGAACAGGGTGGGGTACCGGGGAGCTGTTTTTT. It yields the protein CASRTGWGTGELFF. Full variable domain (rest looked up from reference TRBV19 and TRBJ2-2): DGGITQSPKYLFRKEGQNVTLSCEQNLNHDAMYWYRQDPGQGLRLIYYSQIVNDFQKGDIAEGYSVSREKKESFPLTVTSAQKNPTAFYLCASRTGWGTGELFFGEGSRLTVL.

CDR3 sequence reads: CASRRLAGGPVANVLTF. In nucleotides, the CDR3 is TGTGCCAGCAGGCGACTAGCGGGAGGGCCGGTGGCCAACGTCCTGACTTTC. This rearrangement joins TRBV27 to TRBJ2-6; 14 bases agree with TRBD2. Germline V gives CDR1 MNHEY, CDR2 SMNVEV (reference sequence). This CDR3 is 17 amino acids long. V gave up 6 bases and J gave up 6 bases; unmatched junction bases: 7.

This chain joins TRBV6-5 and TRBJ1-2; D gene uncertain. The CDR3 covers 15 residues. V was trimmed by 0 bases and J by 0 bases, leaving 8 bases between them. Per germline, CDR1 MNHEY and CDR2 SVGAGI. The CDR3 nucleotides are TGTGCCAGCAGTTACTCGTACAACACTAACTATGGCTACACCTTC. Translation: CASSYSYNTNYGYTF.

The rearrangement joins TRBV14 to TRBJ1-1; no reliable D call. The germline V gene encodes CDR1 SGHDN and CDR2 FVKESK. V lost 1 base and J 0 bases, leaving 15 bases between the germline ends. The CDR3 is made up of 17 amino acids. CDR3 loop: CASSQARTSTLNTEAFF. The CDR3 nucleotides read TGTGCCAGCAGCCAAGCGAGAACCTCCACTCTGAACACTGAAGCTTTCTTT.

The chain couples TRBV28 to TRBJ2-5; D is tentatively TRBD1 or TRBD2 (5 bases each). The germline CDR1 and CDR2 sequences are MDHEN and SYDVKM. The CDR3 loop spans 13 amino acids. With 3 bases removed from V and 5 bases from J, the gap between germline ends came to 10 bases. The CDR3 DNA reads as TGTGCCAGCAGTTTTGGGGGAAAGGAGACCCAGTACTTC. Its translation: CASSFGGKETQYF.